This T cell receptor (beta chain) was found in a study of blood T cell repertoires in COVID-19. The wider study: Material from acute and convalescent COVID-19 was sourced from the United States, Italy and Spain. PBMCs, B-cell-depleted T cells, or T cells were the source of the cDNA or gDNA that made up the material.

This clone is a singleton in its sample. In the authors' workflow: Cell counts per sample came from amplifying reference gene primers. Method: immunoSEQ multiplex PCR; TCRdb's copy keeps in-frame clones and lacks some. The DNA was the basis for D and trimming; V, J and clone size are from that table. The table records a few hundred thousand clones, around 87% of them present only once. Those enrolled in Seattle joined during active infection and were followed longitudinally afterward. The ends were cut back, 2 bases at V and 6 bases at J, with 18 bases in the middle. This CDR3 has 15 residues. Germline V gives CDR1 SGHRS, CDR2 YFSETQ.

The rearrangement joins TRBV5-1 to TRBJ2-7; D ambiguous. The sample consisted of peripheral blood. This TCR came from a woman aged 60-75 years with COVID-19, enrolled during active disease. The CDR3 region has the DNA TGCGCCAGCAGCTTAAACCCCGGCGCGGCCAGCGAGCAGTACTTC. Amino acids: CASSLNPGAASEQYF.